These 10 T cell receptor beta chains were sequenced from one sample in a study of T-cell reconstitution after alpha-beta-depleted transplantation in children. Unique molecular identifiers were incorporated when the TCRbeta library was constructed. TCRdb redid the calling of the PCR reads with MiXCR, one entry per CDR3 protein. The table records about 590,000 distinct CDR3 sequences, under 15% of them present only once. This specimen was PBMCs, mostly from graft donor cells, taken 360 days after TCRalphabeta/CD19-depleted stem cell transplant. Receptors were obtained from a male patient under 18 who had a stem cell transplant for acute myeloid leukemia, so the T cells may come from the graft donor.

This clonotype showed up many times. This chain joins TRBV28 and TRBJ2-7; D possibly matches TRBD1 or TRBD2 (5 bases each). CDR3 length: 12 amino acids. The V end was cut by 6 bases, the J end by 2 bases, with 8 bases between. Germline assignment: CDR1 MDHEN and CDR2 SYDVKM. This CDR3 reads CASSRGAYEQYF. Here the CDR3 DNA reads TGTGCCAGCAGCCGAGGGGCCTACGAGCAGTACTTC.

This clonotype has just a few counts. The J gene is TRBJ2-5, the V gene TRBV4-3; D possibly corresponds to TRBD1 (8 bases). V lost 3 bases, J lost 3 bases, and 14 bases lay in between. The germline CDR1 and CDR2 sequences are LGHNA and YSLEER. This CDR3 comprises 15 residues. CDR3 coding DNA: TGCGCCAGCAGCCAGGTTACAGGGGGGGAAGAGACCCAGTACTTC. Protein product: CASSQVTGGEETQYF.

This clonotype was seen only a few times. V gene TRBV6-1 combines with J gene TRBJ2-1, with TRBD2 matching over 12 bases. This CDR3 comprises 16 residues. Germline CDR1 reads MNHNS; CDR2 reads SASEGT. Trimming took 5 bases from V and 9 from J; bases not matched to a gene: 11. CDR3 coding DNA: TGTGCCAGCAGTCAGACGCCTAGCGGGAGGGCGATTGAGCAGTTCTTC. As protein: CASSQTPSGRAIEQFF.

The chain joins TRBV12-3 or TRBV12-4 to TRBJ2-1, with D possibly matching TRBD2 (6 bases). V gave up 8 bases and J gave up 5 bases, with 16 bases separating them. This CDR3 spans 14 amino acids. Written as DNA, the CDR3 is TGTGCCAGCCGACGCAGGGACTTTAACAATGAGCAGTTCTTC. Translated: CASRRRDFNNEQFF.

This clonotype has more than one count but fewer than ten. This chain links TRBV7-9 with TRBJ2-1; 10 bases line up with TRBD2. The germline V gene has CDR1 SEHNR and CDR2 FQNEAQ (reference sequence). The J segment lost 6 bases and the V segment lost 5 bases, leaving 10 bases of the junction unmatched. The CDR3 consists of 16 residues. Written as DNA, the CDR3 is TGTGCCAGCAGCCCCCTAGCGGGAGTATCCCCCAATGAGCAGTTCTTC. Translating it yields CASSPLAGVSPNEQFF.

CDR3 sequence: CASRGAGVLPYEQYF. CDR3 sequence (DNA): TGTGCCAGCAGGGGCGCGGGAGTGCTTCCCTACGAGCAGTACTTC. The chain is built from TRBV6-1 and TRBJ2-7; TRBD2 matches 7 bases. This CDR3 region has 15 residues. Germline CDR1 and CDR2: MNHNS and SASEGT. With 6 bases clipped from V and 2 bases from J, the junction kept 10 bases outside the gene matches.

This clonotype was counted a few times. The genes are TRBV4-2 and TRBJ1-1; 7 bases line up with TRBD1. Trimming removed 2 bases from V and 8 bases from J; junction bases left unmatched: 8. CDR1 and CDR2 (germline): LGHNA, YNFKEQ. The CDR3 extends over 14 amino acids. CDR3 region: CASSQPGTVPEAFF. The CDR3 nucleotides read TGTGCCAGCAGCCAACCGGGGACAGTTCCCGAAGCTTTCTTT.

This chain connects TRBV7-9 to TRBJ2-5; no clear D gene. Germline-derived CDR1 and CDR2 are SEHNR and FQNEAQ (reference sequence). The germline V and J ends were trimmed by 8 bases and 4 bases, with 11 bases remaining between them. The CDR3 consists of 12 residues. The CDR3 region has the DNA TGTGCCAGCCCACAGTGGTCAGAGACCCAGTACTTC. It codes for CASPQWSETQYF.

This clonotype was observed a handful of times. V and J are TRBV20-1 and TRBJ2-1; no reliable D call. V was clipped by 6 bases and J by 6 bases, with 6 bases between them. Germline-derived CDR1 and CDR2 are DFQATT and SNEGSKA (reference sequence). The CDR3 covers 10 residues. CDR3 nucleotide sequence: TGCAGTGCCGTCATCAATGAGCAGTTCTTC. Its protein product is CSAVINEQFF.

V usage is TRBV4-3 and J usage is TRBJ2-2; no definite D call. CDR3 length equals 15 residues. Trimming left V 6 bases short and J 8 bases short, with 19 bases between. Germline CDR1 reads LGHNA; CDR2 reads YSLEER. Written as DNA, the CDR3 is TGCGCCAGCAGGCCCCACGACGTCCCTGGGGGGGAGCTGTTTTTT. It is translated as CASRPHDVPGGELFF.